This paragraph covers one TCR beta chain sequence. This record belongs to a study of control samples from healthy donors and cancer patients. The trim removed 3 bases at V and 10 bases at J, leaving 11 bases unmatched. Germline assignment: CDR1 LGHNA and CDR2 YSLEER. The CDR3 totals 16 residues. Only in-frame clones appear in the TCRdb table, and some are missing; sequencing was by immunoSEQ multiplex PCR. The table shows more than 20,000 clones, with 65% to 90% occurring only once. The origin of this receptor is a man aged 60-69 years with head and neck cancer. Material: PBMCs. The chain is built from TRBV4-3 and TRBJ1-4; 10 positions agree with TRBD1. The CDR3 DNA sequence: TGCGCCAGCAGCCAGGCCCCGGGACAGGGGCAGGGAAAACTGTTTTTT. Translation gives CASSQAPGQGQGKLFF.